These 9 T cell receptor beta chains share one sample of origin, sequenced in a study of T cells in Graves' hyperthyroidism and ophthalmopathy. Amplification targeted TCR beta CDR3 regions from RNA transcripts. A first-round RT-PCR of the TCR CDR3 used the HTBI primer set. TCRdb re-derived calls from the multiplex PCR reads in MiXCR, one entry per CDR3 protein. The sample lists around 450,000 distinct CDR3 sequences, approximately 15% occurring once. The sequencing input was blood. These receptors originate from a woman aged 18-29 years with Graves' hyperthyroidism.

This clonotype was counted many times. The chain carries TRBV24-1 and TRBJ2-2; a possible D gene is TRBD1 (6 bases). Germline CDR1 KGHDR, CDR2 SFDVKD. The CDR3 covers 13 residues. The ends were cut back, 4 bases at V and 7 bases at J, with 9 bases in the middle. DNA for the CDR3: TGTGCCACCAGTGACCCGACAGGCGGGGAGCTGTTTTTT. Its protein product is CATSDPTGGELFF.

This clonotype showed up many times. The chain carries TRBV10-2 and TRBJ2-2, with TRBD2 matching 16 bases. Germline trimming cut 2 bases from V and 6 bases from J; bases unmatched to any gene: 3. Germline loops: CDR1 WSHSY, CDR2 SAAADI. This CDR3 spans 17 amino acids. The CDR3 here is CASSEGTSGRASGELFF. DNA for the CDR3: TGCGCCAGCAGTGAGGGGACTAGCGGGAGGGCCTCCGGGGAGCTGTTTTTT.

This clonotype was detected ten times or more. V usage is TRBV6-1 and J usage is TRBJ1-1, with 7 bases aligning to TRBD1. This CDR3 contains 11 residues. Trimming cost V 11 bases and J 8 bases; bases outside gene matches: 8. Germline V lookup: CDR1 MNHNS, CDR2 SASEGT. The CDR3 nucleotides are TGTGCCGCCCACAGGGGCGCAGAAGCTTTCTTT. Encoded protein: CAAHRGAEAFF.

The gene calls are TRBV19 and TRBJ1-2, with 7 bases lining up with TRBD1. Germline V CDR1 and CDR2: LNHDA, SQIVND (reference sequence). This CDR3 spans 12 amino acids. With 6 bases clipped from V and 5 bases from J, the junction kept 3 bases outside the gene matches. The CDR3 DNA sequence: TGTGCCAGTAGCGTGACAGGGTATGGCTACACCTTC. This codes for CASSVTGYGYTF.

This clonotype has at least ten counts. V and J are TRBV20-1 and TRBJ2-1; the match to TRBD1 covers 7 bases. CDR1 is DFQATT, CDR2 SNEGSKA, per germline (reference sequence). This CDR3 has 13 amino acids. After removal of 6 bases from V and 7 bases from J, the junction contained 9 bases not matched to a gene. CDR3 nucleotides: TGCAGTGCCACCGGGACAGTGGGAAATGAGCAGTTCTTC. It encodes CSATGTVGNEQFF.

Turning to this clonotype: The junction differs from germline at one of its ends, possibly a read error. The CDR3 is CASSYGGPSCEQYF. In nucleotides, the CDR3 is TGTGCCAGCAGTTACGGGGGACCCTCCTGCGAGCAGTACTTC. The chain carries TRBV6-5 and TRBJ2-7; D possibly uses TRBD1 or TRBD2 (5 bases each). Per the germline V gene, CDR1 is MNHEY and CDR2 is SVGAGI. This CDR3 comprises 14 residues.

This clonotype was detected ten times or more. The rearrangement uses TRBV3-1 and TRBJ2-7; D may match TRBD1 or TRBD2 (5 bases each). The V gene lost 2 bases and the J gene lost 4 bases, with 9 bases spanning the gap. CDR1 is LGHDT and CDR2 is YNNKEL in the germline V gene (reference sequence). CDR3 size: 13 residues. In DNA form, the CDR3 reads TGTGCCAGCAGCCAACGGGACGGGTACGAGCAGTACTTC. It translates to CASSQRDGYEQYF.

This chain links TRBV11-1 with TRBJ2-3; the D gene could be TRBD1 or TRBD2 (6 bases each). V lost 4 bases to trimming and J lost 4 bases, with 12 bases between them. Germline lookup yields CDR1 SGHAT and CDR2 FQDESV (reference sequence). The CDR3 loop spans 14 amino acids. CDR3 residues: CASSWTAGADTQYF. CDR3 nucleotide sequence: TGTGCCAGCAGCTGGACAGCGGGCGCAGATACGCAGTATTTT. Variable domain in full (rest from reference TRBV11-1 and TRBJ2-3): EAEVAQSPRYKITEKSQAVAFWCDPISGHATLYWYRQILGQGPELLVQFQDESVVDDSQLPKDRFSAERLKGVDSTLKIQPAELGDSAMYLCASSWTAGADTQYFGPGTRLTVL.

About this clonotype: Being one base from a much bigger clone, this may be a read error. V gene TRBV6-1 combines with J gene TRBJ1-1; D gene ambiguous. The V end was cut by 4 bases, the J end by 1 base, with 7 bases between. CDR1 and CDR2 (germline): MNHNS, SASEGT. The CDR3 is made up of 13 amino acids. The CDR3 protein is CASSVLSNTEAFF. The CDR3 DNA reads TGTGCCAGCAGTGTCCTCTCGAACACTGAAGCTTTCTTT.